This T cell receptor (beta chain) was sequenced in a study of blood T cell repertoires in COVID-19. V dropped 1 base and J dropped 5 bases, with 12 bases sitting between them. The CDR3 extends over 14 amino acids. Germline CDR1 LGHDT, CDR2 YNNKEL (reference sequence). Methods used by the authors: Estimated nucleated cell counts came from reference gene primer amplification. TCRdb's table, derived via immunoSEQ multiplex PCR, lists solely in-frame clones and lacks some. V, J and clone size are those of that table, while D and trimming were read from the DNA. The sample holds more than 100,000 clones; 75% to 85% are singletons and the top ten take about 4%.

Sequenced: peripheral blood. The chain uses TRBV3-1 (or the pseudogene TRBV3-2) and TRBJ2-7; the D gene is possibly TRBD2 (5 bases). This TCR derives from a woman of 80 years or more with acute or convalescent COVID-19. In DNA form, the CDR3 reads TGTGCCAGCAGCCAAGGGACTTTGTCTGACGAGCAGTACTTC. Encoded protein: CASSQGTLSDEQYF.